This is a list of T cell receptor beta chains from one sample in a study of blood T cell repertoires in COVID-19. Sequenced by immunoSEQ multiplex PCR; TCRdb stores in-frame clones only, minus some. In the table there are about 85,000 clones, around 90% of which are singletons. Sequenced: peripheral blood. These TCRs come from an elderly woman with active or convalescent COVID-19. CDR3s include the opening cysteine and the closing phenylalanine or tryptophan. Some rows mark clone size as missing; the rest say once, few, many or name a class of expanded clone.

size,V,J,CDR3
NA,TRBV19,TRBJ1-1,CASSTGGGPTEAFF
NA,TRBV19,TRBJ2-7,CASSIGPGQIYEQYF
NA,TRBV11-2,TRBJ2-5,CASSSIGTGKETQYF
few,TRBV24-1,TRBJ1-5,CATSAGRGNQPQHF
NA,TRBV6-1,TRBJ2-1,CASSDMSGRGGEQFF
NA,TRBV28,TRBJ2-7,CASTTGGGEQYF
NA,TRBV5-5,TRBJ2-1,CASSLGASGSWNEQFF
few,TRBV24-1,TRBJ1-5,CATSEAGDRQPQHF
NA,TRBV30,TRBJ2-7,CAWTSTPRGEQYF
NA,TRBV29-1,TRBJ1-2,CSAPLPGSGYTF
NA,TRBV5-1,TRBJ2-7,CASSLDIAGKQYF
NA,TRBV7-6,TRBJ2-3,CASRRGTYISTDTQYF
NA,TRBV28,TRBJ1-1,CASSFLDGRDTEAFF
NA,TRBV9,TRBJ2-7,CASSVLSGTGTEQYF
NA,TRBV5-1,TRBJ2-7,CASSRQGAAYEQYF
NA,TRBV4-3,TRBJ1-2,CASSQTVGAVGYTF
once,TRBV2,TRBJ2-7,CASSERSYEQYF
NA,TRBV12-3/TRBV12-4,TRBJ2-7,CASTSQGAYEQYF
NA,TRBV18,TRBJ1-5,CASSPGGFDQPQHF
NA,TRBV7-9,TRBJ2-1,CASSTWLGKREGRDNEQFF
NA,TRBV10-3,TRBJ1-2,CAIRQTGNNYGYTF
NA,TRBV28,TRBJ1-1,CAIESPGSNTEAFF
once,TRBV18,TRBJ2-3,CASSRGPTGKDTQYF
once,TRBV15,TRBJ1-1,CATSPHWGRIQTEAFF
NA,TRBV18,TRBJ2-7,CASSPAGESYEQYF
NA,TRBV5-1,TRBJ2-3,CASSLALGTLSTDTQYF
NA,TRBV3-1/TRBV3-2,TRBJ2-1,CASSQDETRLEQFF
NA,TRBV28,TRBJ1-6,CASRSPRGSPLHF
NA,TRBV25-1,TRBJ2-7,CASSRGGKGSYEQYF
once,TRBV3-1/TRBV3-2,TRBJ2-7,CASSQISGGEQYF
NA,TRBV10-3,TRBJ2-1,CSSKEGAYPTDEQFF
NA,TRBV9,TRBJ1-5,CASSVGGGSGQPQHF
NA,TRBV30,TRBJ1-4,CAWSVLGGRVFF
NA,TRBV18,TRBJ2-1,CASFFGTSGRNEQFF
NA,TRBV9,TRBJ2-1,CASSVDFPGQISYEQFF
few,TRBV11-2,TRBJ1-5,CASSHLGQPQHF
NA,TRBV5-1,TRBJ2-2,CASSSRAGAGELFF
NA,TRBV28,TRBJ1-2,CASSLMDGQGRYGYTF
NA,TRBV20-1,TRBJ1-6,CSASRSRQGFLNSPLHF
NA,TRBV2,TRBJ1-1,CASRKTRTGNTEAFF
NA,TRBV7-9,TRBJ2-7,CASSLGLPEAYEQYF
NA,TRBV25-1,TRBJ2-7,CASSGSSYEQYF
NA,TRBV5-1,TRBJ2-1,CASTPQLAGENNEQFF
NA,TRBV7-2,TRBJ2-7,CASSQGRAVYEQYF
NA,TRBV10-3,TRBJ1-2,CAISENRANYGYTF
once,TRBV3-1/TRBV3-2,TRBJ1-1,CASSNKNRVLNTEAFF